A selection of T cell receptor beta chains follows, all from one sample in a study of OX40 agonist ivuxolimab in advanced cancers. Data came from immunoSEQ multiplex PCR; TCRdb stores just in-frame clones and leaves some out. The repertoire holds about 95,000 clones, 91% seen once, with 2.6% in the top ten. Sequencing was performed on CD4+ or CD8+ T cells sorted from blood, taken in a trial of the OX40 agonist ivuxolimab. The receptors were gathered from an adult with an advanced solid tumor such as melanoma, head and neck, liver or kidney cancer. Both conserved end residues are part of each CDR3. D genes are given only for firm matches. For some rows the clone size is stated as once, few or many, or as a class when expanded; others skip it.

CDR3 protein: CASTPQAGGPRYEQYF
CDR3 DNA: TGTGCCAGCACCCCCCAAGCGGGAGGGCCTCGGTACGAGCAGTACTTC
V gene: TRBV28
clone size: NA
D gene: TRBD2
J gene: TRBJ2-7

CDR3 protein: CASSPADFRLSYGYTF
CDR3 DNA: TGTGCCAGCAGCCCCGCCGATTTTAGGTTGAGTTATGGCTACACCTTC
V gene: TRBV7-9
clone size: NA
D gene: NA
J gene: TRBJ1-2

CDR3 protein: CASSLTGANVLTF
CDR3 DNA: TGTGCCAGCAGTTTGACTGGGGCCAACGTCCTGACTTTC
V gene: TRBV28
clone size: NA
D gene: NA
J gene: TRBJ2-6

CDR3 protein: CASSSILEAFF
CDR3 DNA: TGTGCCAGCAGCTCCATACTTGAAGCTTTCTTT
V gene: TRBV7-2
clone size: NA
D gene: NA
J gene: TRBJ1-1

CDR3 protein: CASGRYYEQYF
CDR3 DNA: TGTGCCTCAGGCAGGTACTACGAGCAGTACTTC
V gene: TRBV28
clone size: once
D gene: NA
J gene: TRBJ2-7

CDR3 protein: CACSLQGGGAEAFF
CDR3 DNA: TGTGCCTGCTCTCTACAGGGAGGGGGCGCTGAAGCTTTCTTT
V gene: TRBV30
clone size: NA
D gene: TRBD1
J gene: TRBJ1-1

CDR3 protein: CASTAAQGTGELFF
CDR3 DNA: TGTGCCAGCACAGCTGCACAGGGCACCGGGGAGCTGTTTTTT
V gene: TRBV25-1
clone size: NA
D gene: NA
J gene: TRBJ2-2

CDR3 protein: CASSLAPSFGTEAFF
CDR3 DNA: TGTGCCAGCAGTTTAGCCCCGTCGTTTGGCACTGAAGCTTTCTTT
V gene: TRBV28
clone size: NA
D gene: NA
J gene: TRBJ1-1

CDR3 protein: CASSFKPEASYEQYF
CDR3 DNA: TGTGCCAGCAGCTTCAAACCCGAAGCCTCCTACGAGCAGTACTTC
V gene: TRBV7-8
clone size: few
D gene: NA
J gene: TRBJ2-7

CDR3 protein: CASSLTDYNEQFF
CDR3 DNA: TGTGCCAGCAGTTTAACGGACTATAATGAGCAGTTCTTC
V gene: TRBV27
clone size: NA
D gene: NA
J gene: TRBJ2-1

CDR3 protein: CASSHPRDGSNQPQHF
CDR3 DNA: TGCGCCAGCAGCCACCCCCGCGACGGTAGCAATCAGCCCCAGCATTTT
V gene: TRBV4-1
clone size: NA
D gene: NA
J gene: TRBJ1-5

CDR3 protein: CASSLDATDGYTF
CDR3 DNA: TGTGCCAGCAGCTTAGACGCGACAGATGGCTACACCTTC
V gene: TRBV11-3
clone size: NA
D gene: NA
J gene: TRBJ1-2

CDR3 protein: CASSFTLNVGGYNEQFF
CDR3 DNA: TGTGCCAGCAGCTTTACGCTAAACGTTGGGGGATACAATGAGCAGTTCTTC
V gene: TRBV7-6
clone size: NA
D gene: NA
J gene: TRBJ2-1

CDR3 protein: CASSIGTTKQNEQFF
CDR3 DNA: TGTGCCAGCAGCATAGGGACTACAAAACAAAATGAGCAGTTCTTC
V gene: TRBV6-6
clone size: NA
D gene: TRBD2
J gene: TRBJ2-1

CDR3 protein: CASSKGALSNQPQHF
CDR3 DNA: TGCGCCAGCAGTAAGGGGGCTTTAAGCAATCAGCCCCAGCATTTT
V gene: TRBV10-2
clone size: NA
D gene: TRBD1
J gene: TRBJ1-5

CDR3 protein: CASSSPRDYQTIQYF
CDR3 DNA: TGTGCCAGCAGCTCTCCACGGGACTACCAAACTATTCAGTACTTC
V gene: TRBV27
clone size: once
D gene: TRBD2
J gene: TRBJ2-4

CDR3 protein: CASSGRTGGRETQYF
CDR3 DNA: TGTGCCAGCAGCGGGCGGACAGGGGGAAGGGAGACCCAGTACTTC
V gene: TRBV7-2
clone size: NA
D gene: TRBD1
J gene: TRBJ2-5

CDR3 protein: CASSPRGGSLETQYF
CDR3 DNA: TGTGCCAGCAGCCCTCGGGGCGGGAGCCTAGAGACCCAGTACTTC
V gene: TRBV11-3
clone size: once
D gene: TRBD2
J gene: TRBJ2-5

CDR3 protein: CAGKQTVNTEAFF
CDR3 DNA: TGTGCCGGCAAGCAGACGGTGAACACTGAAGCTTTCTTT
V gene: TRBV28
clone size: NA
D gene: NA
J gene: TRBJ1-1

CDR3 protein: CASSTLTYGYTF
CDR3 DNA: TGTGCCAGCAGCACCCTGACCTATGGCTACACCTTC
V gene: TRBV7-2
clone size: NA
D gene: NA
J gene: TRBJ1-2

CDR3 protein: CASSHGQDANEQFF
CDR3 DNA: TGCGCCAGCAGCCACGGACAGGACGCAAATGAGCAGTTCTTC
V gene: TRBV5-1
clone size: NA
D gene: TRBD1
J gene: TRBJ2-1

CDR3 protein: CASSSTKYGYTF
CDR3 DNA: TGTGCCAGCAGTTCGACTAAATATGGCTACACCTTC
V gene: TRBV28
clone size: few
D gene: NA
J gene: TRBJ1-2

CDR3 protein: CASSRETGTQYF
CDR3 DNA: TGTGCCAGCAGCCGGGAGACAGGGACCCAGTACTTC
V gene: TRBV5-6
clone size: few
D gene: NA
J gene: TRBJ2-5